This is a list of T cell receptor beta chains from one sample in a study of cytomegalovirus exposure and HLA in healthy donors. Assay: immunoSEQ multiplex PCR; the TCRdb copy retains only in-frame clones and omits some. The table lists about 34,000 clones. The sequenced sample was PBMCs. The receptors come from a woman aged 40 to 50 in good health and CMV-seropositive. Both conserved end residues are part of each CDR3. A D gene is named only where the DNA matches it firmly.

TRBJ2-7 NA TRBV7-3 CASSFGGGYEQYF TGTGCCAGCAGCTTTGGAGGCGGTTACGAGCAGTACTTC
TRBJ2-5 TRBD2 TRBV7-8 CASSLVLRLAGGEETQYF TGTGCCAGCAGCTTAGTCCTCAGACTAGCGGGAGGGGAAGAGACCCAGTACTTC
TRBJ1-1 NA TRBV19 CASRPARDRTEAFF TGTGCCAGTAGGCCCGCCAGGGATCGCACTGAAGCTTTCTTT
TRBJ2-7 NA TRBV29-1 CSVATTPTYEQYF TGCAGCGTTGCTACGACTCCCACCTACGAGCAGTACTTC
TRBJ2-5 NA TRBV5-1 CASSLDGGSETQYF TGCGCCAGCAGCTTGGATGGCGGATCGGAGACCCAGTACTTC
TRBJ1-2 NA TRBV5-1 CASSQSTSGEGYTF TGCGCCAGCAGTCAGTCGACTTCCGGCGAGGGCTACACCTTC
TRBJ1-2 NA TRBV5-1 CASSFQGAQTFNF TGCGCCAGCAGCTTCCAAGGAGCCCAGACTTTCAACTTC
TRBJ1-2 TRBD1 TRBV27 CASSLGGQGYGYTF TGTGCCAGCAGTTTAGGTGGACAGGGCTATGGCTACACCTTC
TRBJ2-7 NA TRBV7-6 CASSRGLPLGEQYF TGTGCCAGCAGCAGAGGACTACCCTTGGGGGAGCAGTACTTC
TRBJ2-7 NA TRBV11-3 CASSLGSSSGEQYF TGTGCCAGCAGCCTAGGATCTTCCTCGGGGGAGCAGTACTTC
TRBJ2-7 TRBD1 TRBV5-3 CARSLEGQSYEQYF TGTGCCAGAAGCTTGGAGGGACAGTCCTACGAGCAGTACTTC
TRBJ2-5 TRBD1 TRBV5-1 CASRGGTGRAQETQYF TGCGCCAGCAGAGGGGGGACAGGGAGGGCGCAAGAGACCCAGTACTTC
TRBJ1-2 NA TRBV30 CAWGTGPRGYTF TGTGCCTGGGGCACAGGGCCTCGAGGCTACACCTTC
TRBJ2-5 TRBD2 TRBV5-1 CASSTRELAGQETQYF TGCGCCAGCAGCACAAGGGAACTAGCGGGCCAAGAGACCCAGTACTTC
TRBJ2-2 TRBD2 TRBV19 CASITGTSGITGELFF TGTGCCAGTATTACCGGGACTAGCGGGATCACCGGGGAGCTGTTTTTT
TRBJ1-2 NA TRBV29-1 CSVVSGDGYGYTF TGCAGCGTTGTGTCAGGGGATGGCTATGGCTACACCTTC
TRBJ1-1 NA TRBV6-4 CASSPGGDTEAFF TGTGCCAGCAGTCCGGGGGGAGACACTGAAGCTTTCTTT
TRBJ1-2 NA TRBV14 CASRHTGTDGYTF TGTGCCAGCAGGCATACCGGGACTGATGGCTACACCTTC
TRBJ2-5 TRBD1 TRBV10-3 CAMRGQGGETQYF TGTGCCATGCGAGGACAGGGTGGAGAGACCCAGTACTTC
TRBJ1-2 NA TRBV28 CASSFGDYRVGGYTF TGTGCCAGCAGTTTTGGGGATTACAGGGTTGGGGGCTACACCTTC
TRBJ2-7 NA TRBV30 CAWSDGTFGTYEQYF TGTGCCTGGAGTGATGGGACATTTGGGACCTACGAGCAGTACTTC
TRBJ2-7 NA TRBV30 CAWSQGSAYEQYF TGTGCCTGGAGTCAGGGGAGCGCCTACGAGCAGTACTTC
TRBJ1-1 NA TRBV29-1 CSVASGSGYTEAFF TGCAGCGTTGCCTCGGGGTCCGGGTACACTGAAGCTTTCTTT
TRBJ1-3 NA TRBV7-9 CASSLGGRGNTIYF TGTGCCAGCAGCTTAGGGGGCCGTGGAAACACCATATATTTT
TRBJ1-3 NA TRBV2 CATKQVEAGNTIYF TGTGCCACCAAACAGGTAGAGGCTGGAAACACCATATATTTT
TRBJ2-7 TRBD2 TRBV2 CASIPTSGSGEQYF TGTGCCAGCATCCCGACTAGCGGGAGCGGCGAGCAGTACTTC
TRBJ2-1 NA TRBV5-4 CASSSGVPYSGNEQFF TGTGCCAGCAGCTCGGGAGTGCCCTATTCGGGCAATGAGCAGTTCTTC
TRBJ2-7 NA TRBV7-9 CASSYGGSGYEQYF TGTGCCAGCAGCTACGGCGGGTCGGGCTACGAGCAGTACTTC
TRBJ2-2 TRBD2 TRBV29-1 CSGGLAGVDGNTGELFF TGCAGCGGCGGACTAGCGGGAGTGGATGGTAACACCGGGGAGCTGTTTTTT
TRBJ1-5 NA TRBV18 CASSPSRDKNQPQHF TGTGCCAGCTCACCATCCAGGGACAAAAATCAGCCCCAGCATTTT
TRBJ2-7 TRBD2 TRBV7-8 CASSLDATSDSTPYEQYF TGTGCCAGCAGCTTAGATGCGACTAGCGACAGCACACCCTACGAGCAGTACTTC
TRBJ2-7 NA TRBV27 CASPAYEQYF TGTGCCAGCCCAGCCTACGAGCAGTACTTC
TRBJ1-1 TRBD1 TRBV28 CASSLRDSGNTEAFF TGTGCCAGCAGCCTAAGGGACAGCGGAAACACTGAAGCTTTCTTT
TRBJ2-6 NA TRBV30 CAWRSTGTSGANVLTF TGTGCCTGGAGGTCGACAGGAACATCTGGGGCCAACGTCCTGACTTTC
TRBJ1-5 NA TRBV16 CASSQSRNQPQHF TGTGCCAGCAGCCAATCCAGAAATCAGCCCCAGCATTTT
TRBJ2-2 NA TRBV5-1 CASGGQSTGELFF TGCGCCAGCGGTGGACAAAGCACCGGGGAGCTGTTTTTT